A selection of T cell receptor beta chains follows, all from one sample in a study of blood T cell repertoires in COVID-19. Profiling relied on immunoSEQ multiplex PCR, and the TCRdb table lists in-frame clones only, not all of them. The sample shows 200,000 to 250,000 clones, 90% of them seen only once. Sequenced: PBMCs or T cells enriched from blood (not recorded which). The receptors come from a man aged 30-40 years who had been exposed to COVID-19. The conserved cysteine and the conserved F or W are not part of the CDR3 here. The order of the fields is CDR3 protein, J gene, V gene.

CDR3 protein: ASSRLGGAYEQY
J gene: TRBJ2-7
V gene: TRBV27

CDR3 protein: ASSKANGQGQETQY
J gene: TRBJ2-5
V gene: TRBV21-1

CDR3 protein: ASSNRDRAHEKLF
J gene: TRBJ1-4
V gene: TRBV21-1

CDR3 protein: ASTSSRGTSNQPQH
J gene: TRBJ1-5
V gene: TRBV5-8

CDR3 protein: GTGSRRGRKYGYT
J gene: TRBJ1-2
V gene: TRBV18

CDR3 protein: ASSGDSKNIQY
J gene: TRBJ2-4
V gene: TRBV2

CDR3 protein: ASSYSYRGQGQPQH
J gene: TRBJ1-5
V gene: TRBV6-2/TRBV6-3

CDR3 protein: ASSPTSRDNTNYGYT
J gene: TRBJ1-2
V gene: TRBV18

CDR3 protein: ASSLRGRNEQY
J gene: TRBJ2-7
V gene: TRBV5-6

CDR3 protein: ASKRHRGGEAF
J gene: TRBJ1-1
V gene: TRBV6-5

CDR3 protein: ASSLDRGTYEQY
J gene: TRBJ2-7
V gene: TRBV5-1

CDR3 protein: ASSLEGASYYEQY
J gene: TRBJ2-7
V gene: TRBV5-5

CDR3 protein: ASYRGYEQF
J gene: TRBJ2-1
V gene: TRBV27

CDR3 protein: ASRGTVNTGELF
J gene: TRBJ2-2
V gene: TRBV7-3

CDR3 protein: ASSPDGHSYEQY
J gene: TRBJ2-7
V gene: TRBV9

CDR3 protein: ASSRSGGFQETQY
J gene: TRBJ2-5
V gene: TRBV11-2

CDR3 protein: ASSWFGGDEQF
J gene: TRBJ2-1
V gene: TRBV5-1

CDR3 protein: ASSFGENSQH
J gene: TRBJ1-5
V gene: TRBV28

CDR3 protein: ASSRSGQQETQY
J gene: TRBJ2-5
V gene: TRBV4-1

CDR3 protein: ASSFARGSVGELF
J gene: TRBJ2-2
V gene: TRBV7-8

CDR3 protein: ASSGGLAGRSYNEQF
J gene: TRBJ2-1
V gene: TRBV2

CDR3 protein: ATSGGTGGITTYEQY
J gene: TRBJ2-7
V gene: TRBV24-1

CDR3 protein: ASSIGGTGGRETQY
J gene: TRBJ2-5
V gene: TRBV19

CDR3 protein: ASSPWGQGTTNEKLF
J gene: TRBJ1-4
V gene: TRBV11-2

CDR3 protein: ASSRQGPYEQY
J gene: TRBJ2-7
V gene: TRBV7-2

CDR3 protein: ASSPRLIAGEYEQY
J gene: TRBJ2-7
V gene: TRBV7-9

CDR3 protein: ASSRQGRQPQH
J gene: TRBJ1-5
V gene: TRBV5-4

CDR3 protein: ASSQGGEGSGNEQY
J gene: TRBJ2-7
V gene: TRBV4-2

CDR3 protein: ASSTRVLLGTIY
J gene: TRBJ1-3
V gene: TRBV7-9

CDR3 protein: ASSSTTGNREKLF
J gene: TRBJ1-4
V gene: TRBV5-1

CDR3 protein: ASSPHALAGGQTYEQY
J gene: TRBJ2-7
V gene: TRBV3-1/TRBV3-2

CDR3 protein: ASSEGNTGNYGYT
J gene: TRBJ1-2
V gene: TRBV5-1

CDR3 protein: ASSWTGLGNGYT
J gene: TRBJ1-2
V gene: TRBV6-5

CDR3 protein: ASRDRVGATDTQY
J gene: TRBJ2-3
V gene: TRBV2

CDR3 protein: ASSQMVGGNQPQH
J gene: TRBJ1-5
V gene: TRBV3-1/TRBV3-2

CDR3 protein: ASSGWGQGAYGYT
J gene: TRBJ1-2
V gene: TRBV2

CDR3 protein: ASSDEEGAIQF
J gene: TRBJ2-1
V gene: TRBV6-4

CDR3 protein: ASSQDSGGATTNYGYT
J gene: TRBJ1-2
V gene: TRBV4-1

CDR3 protein: SAEDGSSGNTIY
J gene: TRBJ1-3
V gene: TRBV29-1

CDR3 protein: AWSSTGDYGYT
J gene: TRBJ1-2
V gene: TRBV30

CDR3 protein: ASSSLGQGVYEQY
J gene: TRBJ2-7
V gene: TRBV5-1

CDR3 protein: ASSQEALSYNEQF
J gene: TRBJ2-1
V gene: TRBV4-2

CDR3 protein: ASRADTEAF
J gene: TRBJ1-1
V gene: TRBV2

CDR3 protein: SAAGWEKLF
J gene: TRBJ1-4
V gene: TRBV20-1

CDR3 protein: ASSQVGGTGGGSPLH
J gene: TRBJ1-6
V gene: TRBV3-1/TRBV3-2

CDR3 protein: ASSLDIGRTDTQY
J gene: TRBJ2-3
V gene: TRBV7-2

CDR3 protein: AISESEGAGQPQH
J gene: TRBJ1-5
V gene: TRBV10-3

CDR3 protein: ASSLAGPTNEKLF
J gene: TRBJ1-4
V gene: TRBV5-1

CDR3 protein: ASSAGGITEAF
J gene: TRBJ1-1
V gene: TRBV9

CDR3 protein: ASSPGLAGMYQETQY
J gene: TRBJ2-5
V gene: TRBV5-1

CDR3 protein: ASKTDSNQPQH
J gene: TRBJ1-5
V gene: TRBV2

CDR3 protein: ASSPGHGNYGYT
J gene: TRBJ1-2
V gene: TRBV6-5

CDR3 protein: ASSLDRGIDEQY
J gene: TRBJ2-7
V gene: TRBV5-1

CDR3 protein: ASSHPGQGTEAF
J gene: TRBJ1-1
V gene: TRBV10-2